A selection of T cell receptor beta chains follows, all from one sample in a study of blood T cell repertoires in COVID-19. This table comes from immunoSEQ multiplex PCR, and its TCRdb copy is limited to in-frame clones, with some not included. The data contain under 200,000 clones, roughly 81% of them singletons. The sequencing input was peripheral blood. The receptors originated from a woman between 55 and 75 years old with COVID-19, enrolled during active disease. CDR3s leave out the opening cysteine and the closing phenylalanine or tryptophan. The order of the fields is CDR3 protein, V gene, CDR3 length, J gene.

CDR3aa: ASKVWTDYEQY
v_gene: TRBV11-2
len: 11
j_gene: TRBJ2-7

CDR3aa: ARSFRGSRTDTQY
v_gene: TRBV5-3
len: 13
j_gene: TRBJ2-3

CDR3aa: ASSLVLRQGRNTEAF
v_gene: TRBV3-1/TRBV3-2
len: 15
j_gene: TRBJ1-1

CDR3aa: ASSQDGGSINYGYT
v_gene: TRBV4-1
len: 14
j_gene: TRBJ1-2

CDR3aa: ASSLGTTLAKNIQY
v_gene: TRBV5-4
len: 14
j_gene: TRBJ2-4

CDR3aa: ASRFDRNTEAF
v_gene: TRBV12-3/TRBV12-4
len: 11
j_gene: TRBJ1-1

CDR3aa: ASMGTRGQYNEQF
v_gene: TRBV19
len: 13
j_gene: TRBJ2-1

CDR3aa: ASSLGGFTDTQY
v_gene: TRBV5-1
len: 12
j_gene: TRBJ2-3

CDR3aa: ASSVDLAGVNEKLF
v_gene: TRBV9
len: 14
j_gene: TRBJ1-4

CDR3aa: ASSRDYRYNEQF
v_gene: TRBV6-5
len: 12
j_gene: TRBJ2-1

CDR3aa: ASSPVRDTEAF
v_gene: TRBV6-5
len: 11
j_gene: TRBJ1-1

CDR3aa: ASRFGYGYT
v_gene: TRBV6-5
len: 9
j_gene: TRBJ1-2

CDR3aa: ASSVRGANQPQH
v_gene: TRBV27
len: 12
j_gene: TRBJ1-5

CDR3aa: ASSWGQGGTGELF
v_gene: TRBV7-3
len: 13
j_gene: TRBJ2-2

CDR3aa: ASSQDWRVYTGELF
v_gene: TRBV3-1/TRBV3-2
len: 14
j_gene: TRBJ2-2

CDR3aa: ASSSAGQGNTEAF
v_gene: TRBV5-1
len: 13
j_gene: TRBJ1-1

CDR3aa: ASSVAGGTEAF
v_gene: TRBV2
len: 11
j_gene: TRBJ1-1

CDR3aa: ASSKGGTNTGELF
v_gene: TRBV7-8
len: 13
j_gene: TRBJ2-2

CDR3aa: ASSERSMGGNQPQH
v_gene: TRBV10-2
len: 14
j_gene: TRBJ1-5

CDR3aa: ASSTRQVLAF
v_gene: TRBV6-6
len: 10
j_gene: TRBJ1-1

CDR3aa: ASSRHWNTEAF
v_gene: TRBV6-5
len: 11
j_gene: TRBJ1-1

CDR3aa: SASGQGKGQETQY
v_gene: TRBV20-1
len: 13
j_gene: TRBJ2-5

CDR3aa: ASVDRHYSNQPQH
v_gene: TRBV19
len: 13
j_gene: TRBJ1-5

CDR3aa: ASSPGYLPQETQY
v_gene: TRBV3-1/TRBV3-2
len: 13
j_gene: TRBJ2-5

CDR3aa: ASSLRVGRAETQY
v_gene: TRBV7-2
len: 13
j_gene: TRBJ2-5

CDR3aa: ASSSIDTGGAF
v_gene: TRBV27
len: 11
j_gene: TRBJ1-1

CDR3aa: ASSSQGFSTEAF
v_gene: TRBV7-9
len: 12
j_gene: TRBJ1-1

CDR3aa: ASSSTLGTGGYNEQF
v_gene: TRBV7-3
len: 15
j_gene: TRBJ2-1

CDR3aa: ASSLELAGALPF
v_gene: TRBV7-8
len: 12
j_gene: TRBJ2-2